This T cell receptor (beta chain) was obtained from a study of blood T cell repertoires in COVID-19. About the research overall: Whether acute or convalescent, the COVID-19 samples came from the United States, Italy and Spain. Sources were T cells, B-cell-depleted T cells, or PBMCs; the material itself was cDNA or gDNA.

Many counts were recorded for this clone. In the authors' methods: It was from reference gene primer amplification that nucleated cell counts were estimated. Produced via immunoSEQ multiplex PCR; TCRdb's table is partial and in-frame only. That table gives V, J and clone size, and the DNA gave D and trimming. Of some 350,000 clones in the sample, about 93% were seen once. Germline lookup yields CDR1 LNHDA and CDR2 SQIVND (reference sequence). The CDR3 covers 14 residues. V was clipped by 1 base and J by 6 bases; unmatched bases: 3. The V and J genes are TRBV19 and TRBJ1-5; TRBD1 aligns across 7 bases. The receptor comes from a woman aged 18-29 years who had recovered from COVID-19. The specimen was peripheral blood. CDR3 residues: CASSIARGSQPQHF. DNA of the CDR3: TGTGCCAGTAGTATAGCCAGGGGGAGTCAGCCCCAGCATTTT. The full variable domain, in which reference TRBV19 and TRBJ1-5 provide the parts outside the CDR3, is DGGITQSPKYLFRKEGQNVTLSCEQNLNHDAMYWYRQDPGQGLRLIYYSQIVNDFQKGDIAEGYSVSREKKESFPLTVTSAQKNPTAFYLCASSIARGSQPQHFGDGTRLSIL.